This TCR beta chain was recorded in a study of T cell responses to AZD1222 COVID-19 vaccine. The protocol was immunoSEQ multiplex PCR, while the TCRdb copy is restricted to in-frame clones and leaves out a portion. The profile shows roughly 96,000 clones, 88% of them singletons. This clone was counted once. CDR1 is SGHTA, CDR2 FQGNSA, per germline. V lost 3 bases and J lost 0, with 1 base in between. This CDR3 spans 12 amino acids. The source is an adult who received the AZD1222 COVID-19 vaccine. The chain combines TRBV7-2 with TRBJ2-3; D not certain. The sample here was peripheral blood, taken 28 days after the second AZD1222 dose. The CDR3 loop is CASSFSTDTQYF. CDR3 sequence (DNA): TGTGCCAGCAGCTTTAGCACAGATACGCAGTATTTT.